The T cell receptor (beta chain) under discussion was sequenced for a study of T cell clonotyping in hematopoietic cell transplantation. Across the study: Pretransplant recipient samples were taken after cytoreduction. Overall study results and limits: After transplant, recipient diversity fell while pathologically expanded clonotypes grew through day 180. Higher Inverse Simpson Index values in graft donor and pretransplant recipient predicted broader posttransplant TCR diversity.

This sample's time point: recipient sample about 28 days before transplant, after cytoreduction. Blood collection times were about day -28 and days 30, 100, 180 posttransplant. V gave up 4 bases and J gave up 2 bases; unmatched junction bases: 16. CDR3 length equals 18 residues. Germline values: CDR1 LNHDA, CDR2 SQIVND (reference sequence). The table came from immunoSEQ multiplex PCR; TCRdb's copy has only in-frame clones and leaves some out. This sample carries tens of thousands of clones, just over 85% of them seen once, and the ten largest clones take less than 6.5%. Comment on this clone: Its antigen is as yet unknown.

The starting material was peripheral blood mononuclear cells, obtained before stem cell transplant. The chain is built from TRBV19 and TRBJ1-2, with TRBD1 matching over 7 bases. The receptor's source is a man aged 55 to 69 with biphenotypic leukemia. Some clones in this sample may be carry-over from other donors' samples. The CDR3 bases are TGTGCCAGTAGTACTCCGACGACAGGGCTGACGATCAACTATGGCTACACCTTC. Encoded protein: CASSTPTTGLTINYGYTF.